The present T cell receptor (beta chain) was sequenced within a study of regulatory T cells in long-lasting Graves disease. Study information: Graves' disease counted as persistent after over 5 years of antithyroid drugs with positive TSH receptor antibodies.

Only a few counts were recorded for this clonotype. Its specificity is not known. At one end the junction does not follow the germline gene, possibly because of a read error. Findings and caveats of the study: Reduced TCR diversity was observed in persistent Graves' patients versus newly diagnosed patients.

In building TCR beta libraries, iRepertoire HTBI primers were used together with Arm-PCR of CDR3 regions. TCRdb reanalysed the multiplex PCR reads using MiXCR and keeps one entry per CDR3 protein. The sample yields approximately 400,000 distinct CDR3 sequences, around 23% seen once. CDR1 is DFQATT and CDR2 is SNEGSKA in the germline V gene (reference sequence). This CDR3 spans 11 amino acids. Specified time point: persistent/refractory GD, antithyroid drugs over 5 years with positive TRAb. The TCR library was made from RNA that had been extracted from PBMCs in TRIzol. Patients met American Thyroid Association criteria for Graves' disease. EDTA tubes held approximately 8.8 milliliters of peripheral blood from each patient.

The V and J genes are TRBV20-1 and TRBJ2-4; D is undetermined. The starting material was peripheral blood mononuclear cells (PBMCs), obtained when the disease was refractory, from a patient treated with antithyroid drugs. This TCR came from a woman between 40 and 50 years old with Graves disease. The CDR3 protein is CSARDHSADHF. CDR3 DNA: TGCAGTGCTAGAGATCATTCGGCCGACCACTTC.